This T cell receptor beta chain comes out of a study of blood T cell repertoires in COVID-19. As for the study in general: The cDNA or gDNA used as material had been derived from T cells, B-cell-depleted T cells, or PBMCs.

Authors' data handling: Estimation of nucleated cell counts was performed using reference gene primer amplification. Sequencing was performed with immunoSEQ multiplex PCR; in TCRdb, only in-frame clones are kept and a portion is missing. V and J calls and clone size are copied from that table; D and trimming were computed from the DNA. The sample includes approximately 200,000 clones, approximately 90% of them seen just once. V lost 3 bases, J lost 2 bases, and 15 bases lay in between. The CDR3 is made up of 16 amino acids. CDR1 and CDR2 (germline): SGHDT, YYEEEE. What was sequenced was peripheral blood. The rearrangement uses TRBV5-6 and TRBJ2-4; D might be TRBD1 (6 bases). This clonotype was obtained from a woman in her 30s with active or convalescent COVID-19. CDR3 sequence reads: CASSYIGQTTKNIQYF. CDR3 sequence (DNA): TGTGCCAGCAGCTATATCGGACAGACTACCAAAAACATTCAGTACTTC.